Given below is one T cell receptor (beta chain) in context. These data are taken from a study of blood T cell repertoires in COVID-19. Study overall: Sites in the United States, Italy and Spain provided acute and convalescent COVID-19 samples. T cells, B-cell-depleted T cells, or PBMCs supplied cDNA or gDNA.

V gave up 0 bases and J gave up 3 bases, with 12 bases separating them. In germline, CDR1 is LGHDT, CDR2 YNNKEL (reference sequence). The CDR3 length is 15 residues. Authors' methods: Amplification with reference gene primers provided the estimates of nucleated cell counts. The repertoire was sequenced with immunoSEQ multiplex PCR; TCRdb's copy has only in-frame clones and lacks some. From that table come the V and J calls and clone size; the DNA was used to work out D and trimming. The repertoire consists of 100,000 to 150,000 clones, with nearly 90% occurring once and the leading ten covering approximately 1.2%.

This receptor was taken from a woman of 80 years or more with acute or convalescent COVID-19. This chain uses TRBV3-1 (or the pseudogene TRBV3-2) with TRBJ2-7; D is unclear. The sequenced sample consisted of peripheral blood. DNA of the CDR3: TGTGCCAGCAGCCAAGATCCGGCTAGAAGCTACGAGCAGTACTTC. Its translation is CASSQDPARSYEQYF.